This T cell receptor beta chain appears in the sequencing data of a study of OX40 agonist ivuxolimab in advanced cancers. In the study overall: Ivuxolimab was delivered to patients intravenously every 2 weeks at doses spanning 0.01 to 10 mg/kg. Study-wide results and caveats: At doses 0.1 to 3.0 mg/kg, CD4+ and CD8+ clones expanded. The authors did not determine the antigen specificity of the expanded peripheral T cells.

Trimming left V 1 base short and J 0 bases short, with 8 bases between. The length of the CDR3 is 15 residues. CDR1 and CDR2 from the germline V gene are MNHNS and SASEGT. This clone was counted a few times. No antigen is known for it. Some clones are missing from TCRdb's copy, which holds only in-frame ones; the method was immunoSEQ multiplex PCR. The table lists about 36,000 clones, around 82% of them singletons. This material consisted of CD4+ or CD8+ T cells sorted from blood, taken in a trial of the OX40 agonist ivuxolimab. This receptor was identified in an adult with an advanced solid tumor such as melanoma, head and neck, liver or kidney cancer. The chain is built from TRBV6-1 and TRBJ2-3; D call uncertain. For the CDR3, the DNA is TGTGCCAGCAGTGAAGAGGATTATAGCACAGATACGCAGTATTTT. It is translated as CASSEEDYSTDTQYF.